The 2 T cell receptor beta chains below all came from one sample that was sequenced in a study of cytomegalovirus exposure and HLA in healthy donors. PCR was performed using 60 Vbeta and 13 Jbeta primers. The method was immunoSEQ multiplex PCR; TCRdb's version includes in-frame clones alone and lacks a portion of them. The top ten clones hold approximately 5.6% of a sample with 120,000 to 150,000 clones, about four fifths of them seen once. The specimen sequenced was PBMCs. Receptor source: a woman aged 40 to 50 in good health and CMV-seropositive.

V is TRBV7-9 and J is TRBJ1-4; D unclear. This CDR3 has 16 amino acids. CDR1 is SEHNR and CDR2 is FQNEAQ in the germline V gene (reference sequence). The V end lost 5 bases, the J end lost 8 bases, and 21 bases lay between the germline ends. The CDR3 bases are TGTGCCAGCAGCCGAGGCCGGAACCTCTGGCGAGAAAAACTGTTTTTT. This gives the protein CASSRGRNLWREKLFF.

This chain connects TRBV19 to TRBJ2-1; TRBD2 matches 9 bases. The germline CDR1 and CDR2 sequences are LNHDA and SQIVND (reference sequence). The junction had 6 bases not matched to a gene; V was cut back by 4 bases and J by 5 bases. CDR3 length: 15 residues. CDR3 sequence: CASSTPLAGNNEQFF. In DNA, the CDR3 is TGTGCCAGTAGTACCCCACTAGCGGGTAACAATGAGCAGTTCTTC.